Shown below are 13 T cell receptor beta chains from a single sample sequenced in a study of CD8 T cells in Susac syndrome (dated by TCRdb to the late 2010s). To prepare the library, the immunoSEQ multiplex PCR assay was applied. RNA was extracted using the RNeasy kit, and about 0.5 to 1 ug of the RNA was reverse transcribed with random hexamers. TCRdb reprocessing: public reads trimmed at Q25 with fastp, clones called with MiXCR, in-frame beta chains kept. Duplicate CDR3 protein sequences are folded into a single record with the most common DNA and genes. For this sample there are more than 65,000 distinct CDR3 sequences; approximately 94% appear just once. The top ten hold 0.45% to 0.65% of the sample. The sample comprised CD8+ T cells from PBMCs. The source is a human donor with multiple sclerosis.

This sequence joins TRBV13 and TRBJ1-1; D is ambiguous. Trimming pared 6 bases from V and 1 base from J, leaving 6 bases between. The CDR3 runs to 12 residues. Germline V gives CDR1 PRHDT, CDR2 FYEKMQ (reference sequence). CDR3 protein: CASRTPNTEAFF. The CDR3 DNA follows: TGTGCCAGCAGGACACCGAACACTGAAGCTTTCTTT.

The V gene is TRBV29-1, the J gene TRBJ2-3, with D maybe TRBD2 (6 bases). Per germline, CDR1 SQVTM and CDR2 ANQGSEA. Trimming took 6 bases from V and 4 from J, leaving 29 bases between them. The length of the CDR3 is 18 residues. Here the CDR3 DNA reads TGCAGCGTGAGGGGTCTTGGGAGGCGGGCTAGCGATGCAGATACGCAGTATTTT. It specifies CSVRGLGRRASDADTQYF.

V gene TRBV6-5 combines with J gene TRBJ2-5, with TRBD2 matching 8 bases. The CDR3 spans 15 residues. Germline CDR1 MNHEY, CDR2 SVGAGI. V lost 2 bases, J lost 7 bases, and 9 bases stayed unmatched. CDR3 nucleotide sequence: TGTGCCAGCAGTTACGGAACGGGAGGGAAGGCGACCCAGTACTTC. Translated, it gives CASSYGTGGKATQYF.

In DNA form, the CDR3 reads TGTGCCAGCAGCGCATTTAGCGGGGGGGCCCAAGAGACCCAGTACTTC. This encodes CASSAFSGGAQETQYF. The V call is TRBV9, the J call TRBJ2-5, with 11 bases fitting TRBD2. CDR1 is SGDLS, CDR2 YYNGEE, per germline. After removal of 3 bases from V and 1 base from J, the junction contained 5 bases not matched to a gene. The CDR3 length is 16 residues.

The chain is built from TRBV20-1 and TRBJ2-5, with D uncertain. The germline CDR1 and CDR2 sequences are DFQATT and SNEGSKA (reference sequence). This CDR3 has 11 residues. The V and J ends lost 3 bases and 5 bases respectively, with 7 bases between them. The CDR3 is CSARPTETQYF. CDR3 DNA sequence: TGCAGTGCTAGGCCCACGGAGACCCAGTACTTC.

The chain is built from TRBV29-1 and TRBJ1-1; D gene uncertain. Per germline, CDR1 SQVTM and CDR2 ANQGSEA. This CDR3 region has 10 residues. The V and J ends lost 6 bases and 5 bases respectively, with 7 bases between them. The CDR3 coding sequence is TGCAGCGTCCCTGGGACTGAAGCTTTCTTT. Translated, it gives CSVPGTEAFF.

The rearrangement uses TRBV7-9 and TRBJ1-1; 10 bases fit TRBD1. CDR1 is SEHNR, CDR2 FQNEAQ, per germline (reference sequence). The CDR3 sequence is 14 residues long. J gave up 4 bases and V 5 bases, and 4 bases lay outside the gene matches. CDR3 in DNA: TGTGCCAGCAGCCCAAGGACAGGGGGCACTGAAGCTTTCTTT. It encodes CASSPRTGGTEAFF.

CDR3 residues: CASSQPEGEPYEQYF. The CDR3 DNA follows: TGCGCCAGCAGCCAACCGGAAGGGGAACCCTACGAGCAGTACTTC. The chain has TRBV4-1 and TRBJ2-7, with D possibly being TRBD1 (5 bases). Germline V lookup: CDR1 MGHRA, CDR2 YSYEKL. Trimming removed 2 bases at V and 2 bases at J, with 13 bases between. The CDR3 runs 15 residues.

This clonotype was detected only a few times. The chain is built from TRBV6-2 or TRBV6-3 and TRBJ2-2, with TRBD2 identical over 12 bases. The CDR3 sequence is 18 residues long. V lost 0 bases and J lost 4; bases outside the gene matches: 6. CDR1 is MNHEY and CDR2 is SVGEGT in the germline V gene. As DNA, the CDR3 is TGTGCCAGCAGTTACTCCCAACTAGCGGGAGGTGGCACCGGGGAGCTGTTTTTT. This codes for CASSYSQLAGGGTGELFF.

The rearrangement uses TRBV3-1 and TRBJ2-7, with D possibly matching TRBD1 (5 bases). From germline, CDR1 is LGHDT and CDR2 YNNKEL (reference sequence). The V gene lost 4 bases and the J gene lost 0 bases, with 16 bases spanning the gap. The CDR3 runs to 16 residues. The CDR3 sequence is CASSPSGITSSYEQYF. Written as DNA, the CDR3 is TGTGCCAGCAGCCCTTCAGGGATCACCAGCTCCTACGAGCAGTACTTC.

V and J are TRBV13 and TRBJ2-1; tentatively, D is TRBD1 (5 bases). Germline loops: CDR1 PRHDT, CDR2 FYEKMQ (reference sequence). The V end was cut by 6 bases, the J end by 1 base, with 10 bases between. The CDR3 has 14 residues. CDR3 sequence reads: CASSQGSSYNEQFF. The CDR3 nucleotides read TGTGCCAGCAGTCAGGGCTCATCCTACAATGAGCAGTTCTTC. The variable domain in full, with the rest retrieved from reference TRBV13 and TRBJ2-1, is AAGVIQSPRHLIKEKRETATLKCYPIPRHDTVYWYQQGPGQDPQFLISFYEKMQSDKGSIPDRFSAQQFSDYHSELNMSSLELGDSALYFCASSQGSSYNEQFFGPGTRLTVL.

The chain carries TRBV29-1 and TRBJ2-2; D call uncertain. The length of the CDR3 is 13 residues. The germline V and J ends were trimmed by 3 bases and 5 bases, with 10 bases remaining between them. CDR1 SQVTM and CDR2 ANQGSEA come from the germline V gene. The CDR3 region has the DNA TGCAGCGTTGATCCTGGGGTTACCGGGGAGCTGTTTTTT. Translating it yields CSVDPGVTGELFF.

This chain links TRBV3-1 with TRBJ2-5; no definite D call. Germline V gene lookup returns CDR1 LGHDT and CDR2 YNNKEL (reference sequence). There are 17 residues in the CDR3. Trimming took off 1 base at V and 0 bases at J, with 15 bases between the two ends. The DNA of the CDR3 is TGTGCCAGCAGCCAAGTTAAAAGGGTCCTATACCAAGAGACCCAGTACTTC. Amino acids: CASSQVKRVLYQETQYF.